This is a list of T cell receptor beta chains from one sample in a study of blood T cells in healthy people across ages. TCRdb reanalysed the 5' RACE reads using MiXCR and keeps one entry per CDR3 protein. The sample consists of 450,000 to 700,000 distinct CDR3 sequences, roughly 29% of them appearing once. The sequencing sample was made of blood. The receptor set was obtained from a woman in her seventies in good health. CDR3s include the opening cysteine and the closing phenylalanine or tryptophan. The D gene is left open where the match is weak. Only part of the rows carry a size: once, few, many, or a class if the clone is expanded.

J gene | D gene | V gene | clone size | CDR3 DNA | CDR3 protein
TRBJ1-3 | TRBD1 | TRBV12-3/TRBV12-4 | few | TGTGCCAGCAGGATCCCCCGGGACAGGGGGACAGGAAACACCATATATTTT | CASRIPRDRGTGNTIYF
TRBJ2-5 | NA | TRBV2 | few | TGTGCCAGCAGTCGGCAGGGGCAGACCCAGTACTTC | CASSRQGQTQYF
TRBJ1-2 | NA | TRBV7-8 | NA | TGTGCCAGCAGCTTGACGCTCTCGCATGGCTACACCTTC | CASSLTLSHGYTF
TRBJ1-2 | NA | TRBV2 | once | TGTGCCAGTCGTCTACAGATACTTGTTAACTATGGCTACACCTTC | CASRLQILVNYGYTF
TRBJ1-3 | NA | TRBV29-1 | few | TGCAGCGTTGTCGTAAGAGGGTCCTCTGGAAACACCATATATTTT | CSVVVRGSSGNTIYF
TRBJ1-2 | NA | TRBV27 | NA | TGTGCCAGCAGGGAGCCGGGTCCACTTTTTTATGGCTACACCTTC | CASREPGPLFYGYTF
TRBJ1-1 | NA | TRBV20-1 | few | TGCAGTGCTAGAGTATTTGGGTCAAGTCAGGGTGAAGCTTTCTTT | CSARVFGSSQGEAFF
TRBJ2-2 | TRBD1 | TRBV20-1 | NA | TGCAGTGCCCGGACAGGGGTCGGCGGGGAGCTGTTTTTT | CSARTGVGGELFF
TRBJ2-5 | NA | TRBV6-2/TRBV6-3 | few | TGTGCCAGCAGTTACTCGTTCGGGTACCAAGAGACCCAGTACTTC | CASSYSFGYQETQYF
TRBJ2-4 | NA | TRBV11-2 | many | TGTGCCAGCAGCTTAGGTAGTTTAGCCAAAAACATTCAGTACTTC | CASSLGSLAKNIQYF
TRBJ2-3 | TRBD2 | TRBV7-2 | few | TGTGCCAGCAGCCCTCGGCGGGGGGATGAAGATACGCAGTATTTT | CASSPRRGDEDTQYF
TRBJ2-3 | NA | TRBV6-5 | NA | TGTGCCAGCAGGGGGGGGACAGCCTTCACAGATACGCAGTATTTT | CASRGGTAFTDTQYF
TRBJ2-5 | NA | TRBV7-9 | few | TGTGCCAGCAGCTGGGGGTCAATCCAAGAGACCCAGTACTTC | CASSWGSIQETQYF
TRBJ2-3 | NA | TRBV27 | few | TGTGCCAGCAGTTTCGGGCAGGGTACGCAGTATTTT | CASSFGQGTQYF
TRBJ2-1 | NA | TRBV29-1 | NA | TGCAGCGTTGAAGAACGACTATCCTACAATGAGCAGTTCTTC | CSVEERLSYNEQFF
TRBJ2-2 | NA | TRBV10-3 | once | TGTGCCATCCGGCCGAACACCGGGGAGCTGTTTTTT | CAIRPNTGELFF
TRBJ2-3 | TRBD2 | TRBV6-1 | NA | TGTGCCAGCAGGCTAGCGGGGGGAGGCGCAGATACGCAGTATTTT | CASRLAGGGADTQYF
TRBJ1-2 | NA | TRBV20-1 | few | TGCAGTGCTAGGGATTTTCGGGCGGGGACTAACTATGGCTACACCTTC | CSARDFRAGTNYGYTF
TRBJ2-5 | NA | TRBV18 | NA | TGTGCCAGCTCGGACTCCCTGTACCAAGAGATCCAGTACTTC | CASSDSLYQEIQYF
TRBJ2-5 | NA | TRBV20-1 | few | TGCAGCCCCTTATATTATAAAGAGACCCAGTACTTC | CSPLYYKETQYF
TRBJ2-5 | TRBD2 | TRBV6-1 | NA | TGTGCCAGCAGTCCGGGACTACTGACGAGCCCCCAGTACTTC | CASSPGLLTSPQYF
TRBJ2-7 | NA | TRBV15 | NA | TGTGCCACCAGCAGAGTCTTCCTTGGGGCCGGACTCTCCTACGAGCAGTACTTC | CATSRVFLGAGLSYEQYF
TRBJ2-3 | TRBD2 | TRBV12-3/TRBV12-4 | NA | TGTGCCAGCACTCAGGGACTAGCGGGAGCAGATACGCAGTATTTT | CASTQGLAGADTQYF
TRBJ1-4 | NA | TRBV2 | few | TGTGTCAGCAGTGAATCAGCTAATGAAAAACTGTTTTTT | CVSSESANEKLFF
TRBJ2-6 | NA | TRBV27 | NA | TGTGCCAGCAGTCCCTTTGTGGGGGCCAACGTCCTGACTTTC | CASSPFVGANVLTF
TRBJ2-5 | TRBD2 | TRBV20-1 | few | TGCAGTGCTAGAGTAGCGGGGGACCAAGAGACCCAGTACTTC | CSARVAGDQETQYF
TRBJ1-2 | NA | TRBV5-6 | NA | TGTGCCAGCAGCTTAGTCACCGGGACAAATATCTATGGCTACACCTTC | CASSLVTGTNIYGYTF
TRBJ2-3 | NA | TRBV11-2 | NA | TGTGCCAGCAGCTTAAGGGGGTTCGGCCTTGCAGATACGCAGTATTTT | CASSLRGFGLADTQYF
TRBJ2-1 | NA | TRBV10-3 | few | TGTGCCATCAGTGAGTCGTCCAGTAGCTCCTACAATGAGCAGTTCTTC | CAISESSSSSYNEQFF
TRBJ2-5 | NA | TRBV7-9 | once | TGTGCCAGCAGCTTCGGGGGCAGTTGGTACCAAGAGACCCAGTACTTC | CASSFGGSWYQETQYF
TRBJ1-5 | NA | TRBV25-1 | NA | TGTGCCAGCAGTGTGGAACATAGCAATCAGCCCCAGCATTTT | CASSVEHSNQPQHF
TRBJ2-1 | NA | TRBV27 | NA | TGTGCCAGCAGTTTCATACCTGGGAGCGGTGAGCAGTTCTTC | CASSFIPGSGEQFF
TRBJ2-5 | TRBD2 | TRBV7-2 | few | TGTGCCAGCACAATTAGCGGGGGGATCCAAGAGACCCAGTACTTC | CASTISGGIQETQYF